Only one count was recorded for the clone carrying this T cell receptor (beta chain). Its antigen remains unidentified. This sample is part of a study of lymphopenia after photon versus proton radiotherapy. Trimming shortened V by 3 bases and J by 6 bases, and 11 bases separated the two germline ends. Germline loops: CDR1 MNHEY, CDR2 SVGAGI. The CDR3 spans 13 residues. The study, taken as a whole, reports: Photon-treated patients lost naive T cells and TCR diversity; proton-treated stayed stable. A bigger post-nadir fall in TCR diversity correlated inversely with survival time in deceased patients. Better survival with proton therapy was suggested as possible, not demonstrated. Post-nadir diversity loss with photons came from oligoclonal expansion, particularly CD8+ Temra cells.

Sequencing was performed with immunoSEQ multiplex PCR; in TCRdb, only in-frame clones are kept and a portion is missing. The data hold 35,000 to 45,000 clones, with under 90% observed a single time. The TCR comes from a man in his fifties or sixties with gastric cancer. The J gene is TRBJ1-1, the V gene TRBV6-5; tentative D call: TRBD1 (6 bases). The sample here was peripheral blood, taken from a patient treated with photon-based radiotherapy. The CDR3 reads CASSYSGEAEAFF. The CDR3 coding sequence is TGTGCCAGCAGTTATTCAGGGGAGGCTGAAGCTTTCTTT.